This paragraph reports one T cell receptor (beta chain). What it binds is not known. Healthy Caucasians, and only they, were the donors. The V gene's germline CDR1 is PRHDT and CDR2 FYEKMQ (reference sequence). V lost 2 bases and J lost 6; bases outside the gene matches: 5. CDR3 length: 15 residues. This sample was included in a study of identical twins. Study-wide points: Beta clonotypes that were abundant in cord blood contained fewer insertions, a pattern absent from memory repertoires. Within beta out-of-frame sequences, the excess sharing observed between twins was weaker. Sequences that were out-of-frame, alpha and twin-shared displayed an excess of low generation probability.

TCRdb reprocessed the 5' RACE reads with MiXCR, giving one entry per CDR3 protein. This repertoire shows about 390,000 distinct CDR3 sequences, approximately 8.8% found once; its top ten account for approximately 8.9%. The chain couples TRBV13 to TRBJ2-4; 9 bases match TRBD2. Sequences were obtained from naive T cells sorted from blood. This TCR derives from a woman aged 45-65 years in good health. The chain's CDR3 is CASSLQGLARNIQYF. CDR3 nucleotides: TGTGCCAGCAGCTTACAAGGACTAGCGCGAAACATTCAGTACTTC.